This T cell receptor beta chain was identified during a study of blood T cell repertoires in COVID-19. Across the whole study: Sample material is recorded as cDNA or gDNA derived from T cells, B-cell-depleted T cells, or PBMCs.

This CDR3 is 16 amino acids long. Trimming at V came to 5 bases and at J to 6 bases, leaving 6 bases not matched to a gene. Germline lookup yields CDR1 SGHVS and CDR2 FNYEAQ. Source study methods: The authors estimated nucleated cell counts from reference gene primer amplification. The data were produced by immunoSEQ multiplex PCR, yet TCRdb's version contains in-frame clones alone and is incomplete. From that table come the V and J calls and clone size; the DNA was used to work out D and trimming. Of approximately 210,000 clones in the sample, approximately 86% were seen once. The chain employs TRBV7-6 and TRBJ2-3; 15 nucleotides agree with TRBD2. The receptor was isolated from a man between 35 and 55 years old with acute or convalescent COVID-19. Material: peripheral blood. In DNA, the CDR3 is TGTGCCAGCAGCAGGACTAGCGGGAGGGCATTCGATACGCAGTATTTT. This translates into CASSRTSGRAFDTQYF.